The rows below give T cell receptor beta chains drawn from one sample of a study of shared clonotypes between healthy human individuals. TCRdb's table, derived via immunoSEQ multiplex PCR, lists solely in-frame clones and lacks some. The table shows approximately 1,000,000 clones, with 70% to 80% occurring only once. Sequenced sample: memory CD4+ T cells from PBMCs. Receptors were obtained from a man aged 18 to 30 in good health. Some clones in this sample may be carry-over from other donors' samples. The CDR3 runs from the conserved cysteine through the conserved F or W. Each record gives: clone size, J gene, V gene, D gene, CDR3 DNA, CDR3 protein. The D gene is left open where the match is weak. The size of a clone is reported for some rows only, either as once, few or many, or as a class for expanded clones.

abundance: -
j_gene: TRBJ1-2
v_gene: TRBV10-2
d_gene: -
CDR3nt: TGCGCCAGCAGGCGTCAGAGCGTAGGCTACACCTTC
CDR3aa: CASRRQSVGYTF

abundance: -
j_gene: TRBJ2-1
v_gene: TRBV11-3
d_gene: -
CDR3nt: TGTGCAACCCCCACAGGGTTCAATGAGCAGTTCTTC
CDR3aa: CATPTGFNEQFF

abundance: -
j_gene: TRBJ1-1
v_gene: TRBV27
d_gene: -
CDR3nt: TGTGCCAGCAGTTTATCTAGTAGGATCGAGGGAAACACTGAAGCTTTCTTT
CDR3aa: CASSLSSRIEGNTEAFF

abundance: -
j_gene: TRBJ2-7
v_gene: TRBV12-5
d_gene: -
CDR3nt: TGTGCTAGTGCCTTGACAGATTCCTACGAGCAGTACTTC
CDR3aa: CASALTDSYEQYF

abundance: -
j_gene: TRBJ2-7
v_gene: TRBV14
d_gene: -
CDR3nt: TGTGCCAGCAGCCCGAAAAGATACGGGAACGTCGCCTACGAGCAGTACTTC
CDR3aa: CASSPKRYGNVAYEQYF

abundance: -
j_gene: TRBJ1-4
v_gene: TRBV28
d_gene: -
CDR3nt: TGTGCCAGCAGCTGGGCGCGTGAAAAACTGTTTTTT
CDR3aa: CASSWAREKLFF

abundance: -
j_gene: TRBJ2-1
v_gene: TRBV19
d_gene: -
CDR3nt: TGTGCCAGTAGGCCAACCTCCTACAATGAGCAGTTCTTC
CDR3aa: CASRPTSYNEQFF

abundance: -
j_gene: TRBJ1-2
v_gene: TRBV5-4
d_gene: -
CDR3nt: TGTGCCAGCAGCTTGGCCGGCAGGCAGGGAGGCTACACCTTC
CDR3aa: CASSLAGRQGGYTF

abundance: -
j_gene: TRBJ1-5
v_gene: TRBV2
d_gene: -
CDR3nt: TGTGCTAGCAGTGGAAGGGCCCGCGATCAGCCCCAGCATTTT
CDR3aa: CASSGRARDQPQHF

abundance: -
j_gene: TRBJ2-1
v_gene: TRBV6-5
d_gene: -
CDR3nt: TGTGCCAGCAGTTCCATGTTAGCGGCTTCCTACAATGAGCAGTTCTTC
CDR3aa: CASSSMLAASYNEQFF

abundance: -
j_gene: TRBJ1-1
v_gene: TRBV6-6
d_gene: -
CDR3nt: TGTGCCAGCAGTTTTCGGACAGATGAAGCCGAAGCTTTCTTT
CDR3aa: CASSFRTDEAEAFF

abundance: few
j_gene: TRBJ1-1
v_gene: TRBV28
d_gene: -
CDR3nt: TGTGCCAGCAGTTTATTAGGCACGTCAGTGGCTTTCTTT
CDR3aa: CASSLLGTSVAFF

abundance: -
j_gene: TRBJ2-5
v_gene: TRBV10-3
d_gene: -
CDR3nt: TGTGCCATCAGTGAGTCGGGTCGGGGGAGTGGTGAGACCCAGTACTTC
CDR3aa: CAISESGRGSGETQYF

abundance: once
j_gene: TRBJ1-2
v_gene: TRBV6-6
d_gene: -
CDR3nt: TGTGCCAGCAGTTACTCCCCGGGAACTAACTATGGCTACACCTTC
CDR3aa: CASSYSPGTNYGYTF

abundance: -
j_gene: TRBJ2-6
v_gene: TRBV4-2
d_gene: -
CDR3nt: TGTGCCAGCAGCCAAGTTGAGAGGGGTTGGACTGCTGGGGCCAACGTCCTGACTTTC
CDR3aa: CASSQVERGWTAGANVLTF

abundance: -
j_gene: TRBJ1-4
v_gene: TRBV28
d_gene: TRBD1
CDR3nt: TGTGCCAGCAGTTCCCCGGCAGGGGGCAATGAAAAACTGTTTTTT
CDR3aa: CASSSPAGGNEKLFF

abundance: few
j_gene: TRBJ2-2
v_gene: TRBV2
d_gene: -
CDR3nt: TGTGCCACCGATCCACTAGGCGCCGGGGAGCTGTTTTTT
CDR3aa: CATDPLGAGELFF

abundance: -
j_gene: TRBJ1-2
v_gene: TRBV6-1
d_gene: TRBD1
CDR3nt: TGTGCCAGCAGTGAAGCGGCGGGACAGGGGACTGCTGGCTACACCTTC
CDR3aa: CASSEAAGQGTAGYTF

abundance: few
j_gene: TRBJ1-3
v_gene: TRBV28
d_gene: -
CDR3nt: TGTGCCAGCAGTTTATTTACATCGACTTTTTCTGGAAACACCATATATTTT
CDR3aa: CASSLFTSTFSGNTIYF

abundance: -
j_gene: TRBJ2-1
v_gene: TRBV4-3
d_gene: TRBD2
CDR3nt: TGCGCCAGCAGCCAAGATCTGACGGGAGGGAAGAATGAGCAGTTCTTC
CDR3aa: CASSQDLTGGKNEQFF

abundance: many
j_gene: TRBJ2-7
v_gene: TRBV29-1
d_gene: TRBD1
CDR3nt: TGCAGCGTTAGCAGGGGGACCTACGAGCAGTACTTC
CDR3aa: CSVSRGTYEQYF

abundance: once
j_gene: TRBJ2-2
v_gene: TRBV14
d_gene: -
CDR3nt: TGTGCCAGCAGCCAAATTCTTTTGAACACCGGGGAGCTGTTTTTT
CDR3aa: CASSQILLNTGELFF

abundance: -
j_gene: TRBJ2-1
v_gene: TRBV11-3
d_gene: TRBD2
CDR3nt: TGTGCCAGCAGCCCCGGGACTAGCGGGAGGGCCTGGCAGTTCTTC
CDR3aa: CASSPGTSGRAWQFF

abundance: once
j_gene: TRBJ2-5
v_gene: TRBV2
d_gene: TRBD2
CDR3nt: TGTGCCAGCAGTCCTCCTAGCGGGCGATACCAAGAGACCCAGTACTTC
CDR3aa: CASSPPSGRYQETQYF

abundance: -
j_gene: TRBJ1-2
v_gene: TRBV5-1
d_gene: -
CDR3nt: TGCGCCAGCAGCTCCAGGGGATCCTATGGCTACACCTTC
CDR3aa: CASSSRGSYGYTF

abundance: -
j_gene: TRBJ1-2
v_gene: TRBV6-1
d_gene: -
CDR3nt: TGTGCCAGCAGTGAAATCTCTTCCTATGGCTACACCTTC
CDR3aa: CASSEISSYGYTF

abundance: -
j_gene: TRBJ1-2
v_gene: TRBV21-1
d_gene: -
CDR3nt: TGTGCCAGCAGCCGTATACTCTACAGAAAGACCTATGGCTACACCTTC
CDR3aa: CASSRILYRKTYGYTF

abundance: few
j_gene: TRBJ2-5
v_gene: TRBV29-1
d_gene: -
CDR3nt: TGCAGCGTTGAAGTCGAGACCCAGTACTTC
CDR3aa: CSVEVETQYF

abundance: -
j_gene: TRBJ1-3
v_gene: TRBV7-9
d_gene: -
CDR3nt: TGTGCCAGCAGCTTAGGCGGGGCCTCTGGAAACACCATATATTTT
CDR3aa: CASSLGGASGNTIYF

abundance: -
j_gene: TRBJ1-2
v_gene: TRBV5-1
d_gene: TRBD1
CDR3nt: TGCGCCAGCACGAAGGACAGGGCCTATGGCTACACCTTC
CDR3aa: CASTKDRAYGYTF

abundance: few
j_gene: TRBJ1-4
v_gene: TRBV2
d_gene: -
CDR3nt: TGTGCCAGCAGTGAAGAGCCCAGATTTAATGAAAAACTGTTTTTT
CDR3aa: CASSEEPRFNEKLFF

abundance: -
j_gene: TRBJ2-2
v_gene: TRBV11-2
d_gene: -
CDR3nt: TGTGCCAGCAGCTCCGGGACTCTTTACACCGGGGAGCTGTTTTTT
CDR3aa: CASSSGTLYTGELFF

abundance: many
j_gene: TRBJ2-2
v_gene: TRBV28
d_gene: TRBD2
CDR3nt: TGTGCCAGCAGTCGCGGGAGAGCCGGGGAGCTGTTTTTT
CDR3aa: CASSRGRAGELFF

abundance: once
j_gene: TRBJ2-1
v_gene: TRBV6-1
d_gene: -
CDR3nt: TGTGCCAGCAGTGAAGCAGGGTACCCATACAATGAGCAGTTCTTC
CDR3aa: CASSEAGYPYNEQFF

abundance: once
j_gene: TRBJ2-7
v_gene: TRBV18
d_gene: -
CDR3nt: TGTGCCAGCTCAGATTCAGGGGGGTCCTACGAGCAGTACTTC
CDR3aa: CASSDSGGSYEQYF

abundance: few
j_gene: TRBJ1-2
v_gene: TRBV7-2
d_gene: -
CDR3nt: TGTGCCAGCAGCCTCACGTTTGATGGCTACACCTTC
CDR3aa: CASSLTFDGYTF

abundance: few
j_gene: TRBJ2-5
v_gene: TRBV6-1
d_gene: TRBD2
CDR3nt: TGTGCCAGCAGTGGGGGGAAACTAGCGAGACAACAAGAGACCCAGTACTTC
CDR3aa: CASSGGKLARQQETQYF

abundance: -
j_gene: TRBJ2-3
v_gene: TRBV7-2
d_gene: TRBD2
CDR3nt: TGTGCCAGCAGCTTCCAGCGGGAGGATACGCAGTATTTT
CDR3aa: CASSFQREDTQYF

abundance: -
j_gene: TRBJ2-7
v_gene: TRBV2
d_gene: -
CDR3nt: TGTGCCAGCAGTGAACCTGGACCCCGCCCCTCCGAGCAGTACTTC
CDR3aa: CASSEPGPRPSEQYF

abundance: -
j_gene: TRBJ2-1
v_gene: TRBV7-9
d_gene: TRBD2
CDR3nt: TGTGCCAGCAGTCGTACACTAGCGGGATACAATGAGCAGTTCTTC
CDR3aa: CASSRTLAGYNEQFF

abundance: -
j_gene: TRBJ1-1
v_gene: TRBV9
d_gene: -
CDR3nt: TGTGCCAGCAGCGTAAGGAGTGGGGCTGAAGCTTTCTTT
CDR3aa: CASSVRSGAEAFF

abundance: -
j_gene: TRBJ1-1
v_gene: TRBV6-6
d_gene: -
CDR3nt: TGTGCCAGCAGTTACTCGACGGGCGGGCAGGAAGCTTTCTTT
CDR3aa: CASSYSTGGQEAFF

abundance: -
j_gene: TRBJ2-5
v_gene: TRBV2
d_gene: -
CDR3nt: TGTGCCAGCAGTGACGTCCGGGCGGGGTCCGGGGGGACCCAGTACTTC
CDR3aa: CASSDVRAGSGGTQYF

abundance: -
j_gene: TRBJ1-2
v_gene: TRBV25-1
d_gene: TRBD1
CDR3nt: TGTGCCAGCAGTGCCCCCGGGACAGGGGGGCCAAGAGGCTACACCTTC
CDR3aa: CASSAPGTGGPRGYTF

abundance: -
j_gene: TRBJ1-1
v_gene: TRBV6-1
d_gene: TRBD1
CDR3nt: TGTGCCAGCGGCCGGAGGACAGGGGATGGATCAGAAGCTTTCTTT
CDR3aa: CASGRRTGDGSEAFF

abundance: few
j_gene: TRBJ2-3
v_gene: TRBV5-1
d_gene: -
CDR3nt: TGCGCCAGCAGCTTTACGGGGGATACGCAGTATTTT
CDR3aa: CASSFTGDTQYF

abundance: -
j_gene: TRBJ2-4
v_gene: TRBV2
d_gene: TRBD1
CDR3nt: TGTGCCAGCAGGATCACAGGGGGAAGGGACATTCAGTACTTC
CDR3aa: CASRITGGRDIQYF

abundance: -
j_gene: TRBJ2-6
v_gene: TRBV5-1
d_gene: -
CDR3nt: TGCGCCAGCAGCCCATTCGGCTACGGCTCTGGGGCCAACGTCCTGACTTTC
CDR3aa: CASSPFGYGSGANVLTF

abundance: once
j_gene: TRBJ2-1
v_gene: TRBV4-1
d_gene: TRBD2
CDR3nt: TGCGCCAGCAGTCAGGCCGGGACTAGCGGTTACAATGAGCAGTTCTTC
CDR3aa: CASSQAGTSGYNEQFF

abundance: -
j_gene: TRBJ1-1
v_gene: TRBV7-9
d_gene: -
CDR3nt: TGTGCCAGTACACAGGGCTTTGAAGCTTTCTTT
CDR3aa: CASTQGFEAFF

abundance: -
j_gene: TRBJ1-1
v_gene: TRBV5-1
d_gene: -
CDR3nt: TGCGCCAGCAGCTTCATCCCGGACACTGAAGCTTTCTTT
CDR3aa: CASSFIPDTEAFF

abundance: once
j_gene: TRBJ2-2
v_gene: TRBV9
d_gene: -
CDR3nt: TGTGCCAGCAGCGTATCCCAGATCATAAACACCGGGGAGCTGTTTTTT
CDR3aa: CASSVSQIINTGELFF

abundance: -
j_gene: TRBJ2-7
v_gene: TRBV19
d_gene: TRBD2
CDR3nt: TGTGCCAGTAGTATATTAATGACTAGCGTCTACGAGCAGTACTTC
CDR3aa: CASSILMTSVYEQYF

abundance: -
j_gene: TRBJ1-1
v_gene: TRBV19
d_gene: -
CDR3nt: TGTGCCAGTAGTATCGGGTGGAACACTGAAGCTTTCTTT
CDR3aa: CASSIGWNTEAFF

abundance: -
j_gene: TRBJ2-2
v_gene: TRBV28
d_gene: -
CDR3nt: TGTGCCAGCAGGCCTTTCTCCAGGGGTGGAGCGAACACCGGGGAGCTGTTTTTT
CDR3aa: CASRPFSRGGANTGELFF